The 21 T cell receptor beta chains reported below all come from one sample, sequenced in a study of shared clonotypes between healthy human individuals. Profiled with immunoSEQ multiplex PCR; TCRdb holds only in-frame clones, not every one. The sample gives around 1 million clones, roughly 72% of which show up once; approximately 1.5% is in the top ten. The source material was memory CD4+ T cells sorted from blood. The subset is: CD45RA-negative fraction. The receptors were gathered from a man between 18 and 35 years old in good health.

The chain uses TRBV6-1 and TRBJ1-5, with unresolved D. CDR1 MNHNS and CDR2 SASEGT come from the germline V gene. The CDR3 contains 12 residues. Trimming pared 6 bases from V and 9 bases from J, leaving 12 bases between. The CDR3 loop reads CASSHSALPQHF. Written as DNA, the CDR3 is TGTGCCAGCAGCCACAGTGCTTTGCCCCAGCATTTT.

With regard to this clone: The sample contains more than one DNA sequence encoding this CDR3. The chain employs TRBV7-9 and TRBJ1-1, with D uncertain. Between the trimmed V and J ends, which lost 1 base and 2 bases, there was a span of 5 bases. Germline assignment: CDR1 SEHNR and CDR2 FQNEAQ (reference sequence). CDR3 length equals 13 residues. The DNA for the CDR3 is TGTGCCAGCAGCTTAGACCCAAACACTGAAGCTTTCTTT. Its translation: CASSLDPNTEAFF. Using reference TRBV7-9 and TRBJ1-1 for the parts outside the CDR3, the full variable domain is DTGVSQNPRHKITKRGQNVTFRCDPISEHNRLYWYRQTLGQGPEFLTYFQNEAQLEKSRLLSDRFSAERPKGSFSTLEIQRTEQGDSAMYLCASSLDPNTEAFFGQGTRLTVV.

This rearrangement joins TRBV15 to TRBJ2-5, with D maybe TRBD2 (6 bases). This CDR3 has 15 amino acids. Trimming removed 0 bases from V and 5 bases from J, with 13 bases in between. From germline, CDR1 is LNHNV and CDR2 YYDKDF (reference sequence). In nucleotides, the CDR3 is TGTGCCACCAGCAGAGATCCAACTAGCTGGGAGACCCAGTACTTC. Protein: CATSRDPTSWETQYF.

The V gene is TRBV28, the J gene TRBJ2-7, with a possible D match to TRBD2 (5 bases). Germline lookup yields CDR1 MDHEN and CDR2 SYDVKM. CDR3 length: 14 residues. V shed 7 bases and J shed 4 bases, with 17 bases lying between them. CDR3 bases: TGTGCCAGCATGGGTCACGGGAATAGTTACGAGCAGTACTTC. It specifies CASMGHGNSYEQYF.

This chain links TRBV9 with TRBJ1-5; 9 bases match TRBD1. There are 15 residues in the CDR3. Trimming at V came to 4 bases and at J to 3 bases, leaving 5 bases not matched to a gene. The germline V gene encodes CDR1 SGDLS and CDR2 YYNGEE. This CDR3 is CASSPGTGNNQPQHF. The CDR3 region has the DNA TGTGCCAGCAGCCCCGGGACAGGGAACAATCAGCCCCAGCATTTT.

The chain joins TRBV11-2 to TRBJ1-2; D unresolved. The V end lost 7 bases, the J end lost 7 bases, and 16 bases lay between the germline ends. From germline, CDR1 is SGHAT and CDR2 FQNNGV. This CDR3 spans 13 amino acids. The CDR3 coding sequence is TGTGCCAGCACAGGACCGCTCTGGGTTGGCTACACCTTC. Its translation is CASTGPLWVGYTF. The full variable domain, rest sourced from reference TRBV11-2 and TRBJ1-2, is EAGVAQSPRYKIIEKRQSVAFWCNPISGHATLYWYQQILGQGPKLLIQFQNNGVVDDSQLPKDRFSAERLKGVDSTLKIQPAKLEDSAVYLCASTGPLWVGYTFGSGTRLTVV.

This clone was seen once. The J gene is TRBJ2-7, the V gene TRBV25-1; TRBD1 aligns across 11 bases. Germline assignment: CDR1 MGHDK and CDR2 SYGVNS. This CDR3 has 15 amino acids. Trimming cost V 8 bases and J 4 bases; bases outside gene matches: 10. The CDR3 DNA sequence: TGTGCCAGCCGTCCGGGACAGGGGGAAGGGTACGAGCAGTACTTC. It translates to CASRPGQGEGYEQYF.

The chain links TRBV28 to TRBJ2-7; D gene uncertain. Germline V gene sequence: CDR1 MDHEN, CDR2 SYDVKM. The CDR3 loop spans 15 amino acids. The germline V and J ends were trimmed by 3 bases and 1 base, with 13 bases remaining between them. The DNA for the CDR3 is TGTGCCAGCAGTTTCCCCGCTCAGAAATCCTACGAGCAGTACTTC. The encoded protein is CASSFPAQKSYEQYF.

This clone has only one observation. The chain joins TRBV12-2 to TRBJ2-4; the table's D call, TRBD2, has no DNA check behind it. TRBV12-2 is reported as a pseudogene. CDR3 length equals 21 residues. Here the CDR3 reads CASRLAKDETSGGLAKNIQYF. DNA of the CDR3: TGTGCAAGTCGCTTAGCGAAGGATGAGACTAGCGGGGGTCTAGCCAAAAACATTCAGTACTTC.

V gene TRBV6-1 combines with J gene TRBJ1-2; D not resolved. CDR3 length: 15 residues. Germline V gene sequence: CDR1 MNHNS, CDR2 SASEGT. With 4 bases removed from V and 8 bases from J, the gap between germline ends came to 20 bases. The CDR3 coding sequence is TGTGCCAGCAGTGCCAGGACGGATCCGCAGTGGGGCTACACCTTC. It encodes CASSARTDPQWGYTF.

The chain uses TRBV4-1 and TRBJ1-6; weak D call: TRBD1 (6 bases). Trimming pared 4 bases from V and 7 bases from J, leaving 11 bases between. CDR3 length: 14 residues. Germline V gives CDR1 MGHRA, CDR2 YSYEKL. Here the CDR3 reads CASSLTGVNSPLHF. The CDR3 DNA reads TGCGCCAGCAGCCTGACAGGTGTCAATTCACCCCTCCACTTT.

The rearrangement links TRBV6-6 to TRBJ1-1; unclear D gene. CDR1 and CDR2 from the germline V gene are MNHNY and SVGAGI (reference sequence). CDR3 length: 12 residues. The V end was cut by 5 bases, the J end by 6 bases, with 10 bases between. The CDR3 bases are TGTGCCAGCAGTCGTGAAGGAGCTGAAGCTTTCTTT. Translating gives CASSREGAEAFF.

V usage is TRBV18 and J usage is TRBJ1-4, with D uncertain. Germline V lookup: CDR1 KGHSH, CDR2 LQKENI. The length of the CDR3 is 11 residues. V lost 3 bases and J 5 bases, leaving 1 base between the germline ends. The CDR3 DNA reads TGTGCCAGCTCACCGAATGAAAAACTGTTTTTT. Protein: CASSPNEKLFF.

About this clone: The sample contains more than one DNA sequence encoding this CDR3. The chain uses TRBV5-1 and TRBJ2-3, with 13 bases aligning to TRBD2. The germline gives CDR1 SGHRS, CDR2 YFSETQ. This CDR3 spans 16 amino acids. Trimming at V came to 4 bases and at J to 2 bases, leaving 4 bases not matched to a gene. Written as DNA, the CDR3 is TGCGCCAGCAGCCCAGGGACTAGCGGGAACACAGATACGCAGTATTTT. Encoded protein: CASSPGTSGNTDTQYF.

This clone appeared a few times. The CDR3: CASSQDLGRGGINTGELFF. Written as DNA, the CDR3 is TGCGCCAGCAGCCAAGATTTGGGGCGGGGAGGAATTAACACCGGGGAGCTGTTTTTT. V gene TRBV4-3 combines with J gene TRBJ2-2; D possibly corresponds to TRBD2 (6 bases). Germline loops: CDR1 LGHNA, CDR2 YSLEER. With 0 bases removed from V and 2 bases from J, the gap between germline ends came to 19 bases. The CDR3 loop spans 19 amino acids.

The CDR3 region is CASSLAGRVTAQHF. The CDR3 region has the DNA TGTGCCAGCAGCTTGGCAGGGCGGGTAACTGCCCAGCATTTT. V and J are TRBV5-6 and TRBJ1-5, with a possible D match to TRBD1 (5 bases). Trimming removed 0 bases at V and 11 bases at J, with 15 bases between. The CDR3 contains 14 residues. Germline CDR1 SGHDT, CDR2 YYEEEE.

The chain employs TRBV7-2 and TRBJ2-7; 13 bases agree with TRBD2. V gave up 5 bases and J gave up 3 bases; unmatched junction bases: 4. This CDR3 is 15 amino acids long. Germline V lookup: CDR1 SGHTA, CDR2 FQGNSA. CDR3 sequence: CASSVGLAGNYEQYF. CDR3 coding DNA: TGTGCCAGCAGCGTGGGACTAGCGGGAAACTACGAGCAGTACTTC.

As for this clone: The same CDR3 is also encoded by other DNA sequences in this sample. The chain couples TRBV7-3 to TRBJ2-1; no definite D call. Germline V gene sequence: CDR1 SGHTA, CDR2 FQGTGA. V gave up 5 bases and J gave up 10 bases, with 12 bases separating them. The CDR3 has 12 amino acids. The CDR3 DNA sequence: TGTGCCAGCAGCCTCTCTCTGGGAGAGCAGTTCTTC. The encoded protein is CASSLSLGEQFF.

This chain joins TRBV11-3 and TRBJ1-1; TRBD1 is a possible D gene (6 bases). The CDR3 sequence is 14 residues long. V was trimmed by 3 bases and J by 0 bases, leaving 8 bases between them. Germline CDR1 and CDR2: SGHNT and YENEEA. The CDR3 loop reads CASSFQGMNTEAFF. The CDR3, as DNA: TGTGCCAGCAGCTTTCAGGGGATGAACACTGAAGCTTTCTTT.

The chain combines TRBV30 with TRBJ1-2; D might be TRBD1 (5 bases). Germline values: CDR1 GTSNPN, CDR2 SVGIG (reference sequence). Trimming took off 4 bases at V and 4 bases at J, with 13 bases between the two ends. CDR3 length: 13 residues. CDR3 sequence reads: CAWTQGSGYGYTF. CDR3 DNA: TGTGCCTGGACGCAGGGTAGTGGCTATGGCTACACCTTC.

The chain links TRBV7-9 to TRBJ2-1; 9 bases line up with TRBD1. The CDR3 is 14 residues long. CDR1 SEHNR and CDR2 FQNEAQ come from the germline V gene (reference sequence). V lost 6 bases to trimming and J lost 0 bases; unmatched junction nucleotides: 0. Here the CDR3 reads CASRDRGSYNEQFF. CDR3 DNA: TGTGCCAGCAGGGACAGGGGCTCCTACAATGAGCAGTTCTTC.